What follows are 27 T cell receptor beta chains derived from one specimen sequenced in a study of T cells in localized non-small cell lung cancer. Libraries were prepared by immunoSEQ multiplex PCR; TCRdb keeps only in-frame clonotypes and omits some of them. The data show around 40,000 clones, 86% seen once. The starting material was peripheral blood, obtained before any cancer treatment. These receptors all stem from a woman aged 18 to 49 with stage III lung adenocarcinoma.

This clone was recorded only once. V and J are TRBV6-1 and TRBJ2-3; D unresolved. Germline V CDR1 and CDR2: MNHNS, SASEGT. The CDR3 length is 15 residues. V gave up 1 base and J gave up 0 bases, with 8 bases separating them. The CDR3 spells CASSEDGPSTDTQYF. CDR3 nucleotides: TGTGCCAGCAGTGAAGATGGGCCTAGCACAGATACGCAGTATTTT.

V usage is TRBV21-1 and J usage is TRBJ1-2. TRBV21-1 is recorded as a pseudogene. This CDR3 contains 12 residues. CDR3 coding DNA: TGTGCCAGCAGCAAAGCGATCGTTGGCTACACCTTC. Residues: CASSKAIVGYTF.

The CDR3, as DNA: TGTGCCAGCAGGAAAGGCCCCACAGGGGGCTATGGCTACACCTTC. This encodes CASRKGPTGGYGYTF. The chain couples TRBV6-5 to TRBJ1-2; the match to TRBD1 covers 8 bases. Trimming removed 6 bases from V and 4 bases from J; junction bases left unmatched: 10. The germline gives CDR1 MNHEY, CDR2 SVGAGI. The CDR3 length is 15 residues.

The rearrangement links TRBV11-2 to TRBJ1-2; no firm D call. Germline lookup yields CDR1 SGHAT and CDR2 FQNNGV. Trimming stripped 4 bases from V and 6 bases from J, with 12 bases between. This CDR3 has 13 residues. CDR3 nucleotides: TGTGCCAGCAGCTCCGCGGCCGGCCATGGCTACACCTTC. This codes for CASSSAAGHGYTF.

The rearrangement joins TRBV4-1 to TRBJ2-1, with 11 bases that match TRBD2. This CDR3 is built from 17 residues. With V trimmed by 1 base and J by 0 bases, 2 bases remained unmatched. Looked up from germline, CDR1 is MGHRA and CDR2 is YSYEKL. This CDR3 is CASSQVLAGDSYNEQFF. The DNA for the CDR3 is TGCGCCAGCAGCCAAGTACTAGCGGGGGACTCCTACAATGAGCAGTTCTTC.

The chain employs TRBV6-5 and TRBJ1-2; D is ambiguous. With 4 bases removed from V and 6 bases from J, the gap between germline ends came to 15 bases. This CDR3 has 14 residues. Germline assignment: CDR1 MNHEY and CDR2 SVGAGI. The CDR3 DNA reads TGTGCCAGCAGTTCTCTGCGGGTAGGGAATGGCTACACCTTC. Its translation is CASSSLRVGNGYTF.

The count of this clone is one. This chain joins TRBV9 and TRBJ1-1, with unresolved D. Germline CDR1 and CDR2: SGDLS and YYNGEE. The V and J ends lost 3 bases and 0 bases respectively, with 6 bases between them. The length of the CDR3 is 13 residues. CDR3: CASSAAVNTEAFF. In nucleotides, the CDR3 is TGTGCCAGCAGCGCCGCAGTGAACACTGAAGCTTTCTTT.

The V gene is TRBV5-6, the J gene TRBJ2-2, with TRBD2 identical over 8 bases. The CDR3 spans 16 residues. The germline gives CDR1 SGHDT, CDR2 YYEEEE. Trimming at V came to 3 bases and at J to 5 bases, leaving 9 bases not matched to a gene. The CDR3 DNA sequence: TGTGCCAGCAGCTACGAGGTAGCGGGGATGACCGGGGAGCTGTTTTTT. Translated: CASSYEVAGMTGELFF.

V and J are TRBV30 and TRBJ2-7, with D perhaps assigned TRBD1 or TRBD2 (5 bases each). Germline-derived CDR1 and CDR2 are GTSNPN and SVGIG (reference sequence). Trimming left V 2 bases short and J 12 bases short, with 14 bases between. The CDR3 extends over 11 amino acids. This chain's CDR3 is CAWSRGQGSYF. The CDR3 nucleotides are TGTGCCTGGAGTCGGGGCCAGGGCTCGTACTTC.

The gene calls are TRBV7-9 and TRBJ2-5, with D maybe TRBD1 (6 bases). This CDR3 region has 13 residues. V was pared by 3 bases and J by 5 bases, with 10 bases between. Germline V CDR1 and CDR2: SEHNR, FQNEAQ (reference sequence). CDR3 loop: CASSFRGRETQYF. The CDR3 region has the DNA TGTGCCAGCAGCTTCAGGGGAAGGGAGACCCAGTACTTC.

CDR3 sequence (DNA): TGTGCCAGCAGCCAACAGGGTTACGAGCAGTACTTC. As protein: CASSQQGYEQYF. This rearrangement joins TRBV7-9 to TRBJ2-7; possible D gene TRBD1, 6 bases. There are 12 residues in the CDR3. Germline assignment: CDR1 SEHNR and CDR2 FQNEAQ (reference sequence). With 5 bases removed from V and 4 bases from J, the gap between germline ends came to 9 bases.

V and J are TRBV2 and TRBJ2-6, with 7 bases fitting TRBD1. The germline gives CDR1 SNHLY, CDR2 FYNNEI. There are 15 residues in the CDR3. With V trimmed by 6 bases and J by 2 bases, 4 bases remained unmatched. CDR3 protein: CASRRDSTGANVLTF. The CDR3 nucleotides are TGTGCCAGCAGGAGGGACAGCACTGGGGCCAACGTCCTGACTTTC.

The V gene is TRBV2, the J gene TRBJ2-3, with D tentatively TRBD2 (6 bases). CDR3 size: 17 residues. From germline, CDR1 is SNHLY and CDR2 FYNNEI. The V end was cut by 0 bases, the J end by 1 base, with 14 bases between. CDR3: CASSEARLAYGTDTQYF. Here the CDR3 DNA reads TGTGCCAGCAGTGAAGCCCGGCTAGCGTATGGCACAGATACGCAGTATTTT.

The chain recombines TRBV7-2 with TRBJ1-1, with D uncertain. The CDR3 runs 13 residues. V shed 6 bases and J shed 2 bases, with 10 bases lying between them. In germline, CDR1 is SGHTA, CDR2 FQGNSA. CDR3 coding DNA: TGTGCCAGCAGATCCACGCCAAACACTGAAGCTTTCTTT. It encodes CASRSTPNTEAFF.

CDR3: CASRLDGTDTQYF. In DNA form, the CDR3 reads TGTGCCAGCAGATTGGACGGCACAGATACGCAGTATTTT. This chain connects TRBV11-3 to TRBJ2-3; D unclear. There are 13 residues in the CDR3. Trimming cost V 6 bases and J 1 base, with 8 bases left between them. CDR1 and CDR2 (germline): SGHNT, YENEEA.

This chain uses TRBV7-2 with TRBJ2-1, with D tentatively TRBD2 (6 bases). Germline V gene lookup returns CDR1 SGHTA and CDR2 FQGNSA. The CDR3 extends over 13 amino acids. Trimming shortened V by 1 base and J by 7 bases, and 8 bases separated the two germline ends. The CDR3 DNA sequence: TGTGCCAGCAGCTTAGGGGGGGTTAATGAGCAGTTCTTC. Encoded protein: CASSLGGVNEQFF.

The V gene is TRBV5-1, the J gene TRBJ2-1, with TRBD2 matching over 12 bases. Losses at the gene ends were 5 bases for V and 8 bases for J; bases not matched to a gene: 5. The CDR3 sequence is 14 residues long. CDR1 and CDR2 (germline): SGHRS, YFSETQ. This CDR3 is CASRGTSGLDEQFF. CDR3 sequence (DNA): TGCGCCAGCAGAGGGACTAGCGGGTTGGATGAGCAGTTCTTC.

This chain joins TRBV7-2 and TRBJ2-5; no clear D. CDR3 length: 12 residues. V lost 4 bases, J lost 5 bases, and 8 bases lay in between. The germline V gene encodes CDR1 SGHTA and CDR2 FQGNSA. The CDR3 coding sequence is TGTGCCAGCAGCTCTAACGAGGAGACCCAGTACTTC. Its translation is CASSSNEETQYF.

The chain carries TRBV27 and TRBJ2-7; the D gene is possibly TRBD2 (5 bases). In germline, CDR1 is MNHEY, CDR2 SMNVEV (reference sequence). The CDR3 covers 14 residues. V was cut by 3 bases and J by 0 bases, with 9 bases left in between. The CDR3 DNA reads TGTGCCAGCAGTTTCGGGGTTAGCTCCTACGAGCAGTACTTC. Translation gives CASSFGVSSYEQYF.

This clone was observed a handful of times. CDR3 protein: CASSQADRDSYEQYF. The CDR3 DNA is TGCGCCAGCAGCCAAGCAGACAGGGACTCCTACGAGCAGTACTTC. The chain joins TRBV4-1 to TRBJ2-7; 7 nucleotides match TRBD1. The CDR3 loop spans 15 amino acids. Germline V gene lookup returns CDR1 MGHRA and CDR2 YSYEKL. The J segment lost 0 bases and the V segment lost 1 base, leaving 3 bases of the junction unmatched.

The genes are TRBV5-4 and TRBJ1-2; 7 nucleotides match TRBD1. With 4 bases clipped from V and 10 bases from J, the junction kept 10 bases outside the gene matches. The CDR3 covers 13 residues. Germline CDR1 SGHNT, CDR2 YYREEE (reference sequence). The CDR3 loop is CASSDQGGDVYTF. CDR3 in DNA: TGTGCCAGCAGCGACCAGGGGGGTGATGTCTACACCTTC.

The chain uses TRBV29-1 and TRBJ1-2; D possibly corresponds to TRBD1 (6 bases). The length of the CDR3 is 11 residues. V was cut by 7 bases and J by 8 bases, with 14 bases left in between. Germline V gene sequence: CDR1 SQVTM, CDR2 ANQGSEA. The CDR3 region has the DNA TGCAGCGCCGACACAGGGAAGGGCTACACCTTC. Translating it yields CSADTGKGYTF.

The J gene is TRBJ2-1, the V gene TRBV29-1, with D maybe TRBD2 (6 bases). Germline CDR1 is SQVTM and CDR2 is ANQGSEA. The CDR3 extends over 16 amino acids. V was pared by 6 bases and J by 0 bases, with 18 bases between. CDR3 loop: CSVISAEGSSYNEQFF. The CDR3 nucleotides read TGCAGCGTAATTAGCGCGGAGGGGTCCTCCTACAATGAGCAGTTCTTC.

This clone has a handful of counts. The rearrangement uses TRBV7-2 and TRBJ1-6, with D uncertain. Looked up from germline, CDR1 is SGHTA and CDR2 is FQGNSA. With 5 bases removed from V and 7 bases from J, the gap between germline ends came to 9 bases. The CDR3 extends over 13 amino acids. CDR3: CASSPLENSPLHF. The CDR3 DNA is TGTGCCAGCAGCCCCCTGGAGAATTCACCCCTCCACTTT.

V and J are TRBV13 and TRBJ2-1, with TRBD2 identical over 9 bases. Germline V lookup: CDR1 PRHDT, CDR2 FYEKMQ (reference sequence). With V trimmed by 5 bases and J by 8 bases, 13 bases remained unmatched. CDR3 length: 16 amino acids. CDR3: CASSPAEGGGVDEQFF. The CDR3 region has the DNA TGTGCCAGCAGCCCGGCGGAGGGCGGGGGGGTGGATGAGCAGTTCTTC.

V is TRBV18 and J is TRBJ2-5; D perhaps matches TRBD1 (6 bases). The CDR3 is made up of 15 amino acids. In germline, CDR1 is KGHSH, CDR2 LQKENI. V was trimmed by 3 bases and J by 1 base, leaving 12 bases between them. The CDR3 DNA sequence: TGTGCCAGCTCACCGGGGGCCATACGCCAAGAGACCCAGTACTTC. This sequence encodes CASSPGAIRQETQYF.

This clone was seen just once. This sequence joins TRBV6-5 and TRBJ2-2; D not certain. The length of the CDR3 is 11 residues. Trimming cost V 4 bases and J 5 bases, with 2 bases left between them. Germline V gene data show CDR1 as MNHEY and CDR2 as SVGAGI. The DNA of the CDR3 is TGTGCCAGCAGTTCTACCGGGGAGCTGTTTTTT. It yields the protein CASSSTGELFF.